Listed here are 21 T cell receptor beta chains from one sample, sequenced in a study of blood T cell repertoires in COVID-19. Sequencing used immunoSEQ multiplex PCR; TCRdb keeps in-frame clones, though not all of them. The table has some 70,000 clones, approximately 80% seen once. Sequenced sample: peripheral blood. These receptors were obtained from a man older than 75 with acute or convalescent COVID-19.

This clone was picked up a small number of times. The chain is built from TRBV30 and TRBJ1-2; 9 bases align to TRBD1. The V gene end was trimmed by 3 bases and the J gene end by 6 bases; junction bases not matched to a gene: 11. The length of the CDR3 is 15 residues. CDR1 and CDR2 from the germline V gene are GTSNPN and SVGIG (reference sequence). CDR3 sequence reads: CAWSAQGANFHGYTF. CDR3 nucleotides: TGTGCCTGGAGCGCACAGGGGGCGAATTTCCATGGCTACACCTTC.

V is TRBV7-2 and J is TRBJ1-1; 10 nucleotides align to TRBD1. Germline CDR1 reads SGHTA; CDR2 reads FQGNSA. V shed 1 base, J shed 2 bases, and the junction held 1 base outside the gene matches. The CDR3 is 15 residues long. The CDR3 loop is CASSLGDRGNTEAFF. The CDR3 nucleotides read TGTGCCAGCAGCTTAGGGGACAGGGGTAACACTGAAGCTTTCTTT.

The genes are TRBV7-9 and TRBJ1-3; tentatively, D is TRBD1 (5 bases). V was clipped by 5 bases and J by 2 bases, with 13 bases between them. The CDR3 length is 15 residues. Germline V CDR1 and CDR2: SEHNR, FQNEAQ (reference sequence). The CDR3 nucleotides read TGTGCCAGCAGCCCAGCGGGGCTTCCTGGAAACACCATATATTTT. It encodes CASSPAGLPGNTIYF.

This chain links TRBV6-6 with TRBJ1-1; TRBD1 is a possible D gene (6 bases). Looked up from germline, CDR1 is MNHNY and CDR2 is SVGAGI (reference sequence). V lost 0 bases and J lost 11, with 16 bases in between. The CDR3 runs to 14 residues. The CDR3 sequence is CASSYSGASLNAFF. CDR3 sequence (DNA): TGTGCCAGCAGTTACTCGGGGGCCAGCCTGAACGCTTTCTTT.

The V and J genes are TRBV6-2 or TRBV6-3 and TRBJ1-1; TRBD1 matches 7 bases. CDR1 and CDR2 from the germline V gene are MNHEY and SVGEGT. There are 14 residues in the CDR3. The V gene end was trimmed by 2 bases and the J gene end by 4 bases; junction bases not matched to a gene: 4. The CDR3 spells CASSYLSGGTEAFF. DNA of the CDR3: TGTGCCAGCAGTTACCTATCAGGGGGCACTGAAGCTTTCTTT.

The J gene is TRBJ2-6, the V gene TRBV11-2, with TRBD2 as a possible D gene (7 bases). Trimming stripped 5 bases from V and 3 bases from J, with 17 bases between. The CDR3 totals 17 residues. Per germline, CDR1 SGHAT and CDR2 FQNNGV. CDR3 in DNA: TGTGCCAGCAGCCTGAGGGGGGGCGAGAGTGGGGCCAACGTCCTGACTTTC. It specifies CASSLRGGESGANVLTF.

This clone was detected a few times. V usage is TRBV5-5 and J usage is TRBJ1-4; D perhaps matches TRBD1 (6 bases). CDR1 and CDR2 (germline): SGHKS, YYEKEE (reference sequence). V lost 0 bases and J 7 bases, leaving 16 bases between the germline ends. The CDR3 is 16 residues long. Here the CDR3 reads CASSLALGQPGEKLFF. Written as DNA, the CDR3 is TGTGCCAGCAGCTTGGCCCTGGGACAACCGGGTGAAAAACTGTTTTTT.

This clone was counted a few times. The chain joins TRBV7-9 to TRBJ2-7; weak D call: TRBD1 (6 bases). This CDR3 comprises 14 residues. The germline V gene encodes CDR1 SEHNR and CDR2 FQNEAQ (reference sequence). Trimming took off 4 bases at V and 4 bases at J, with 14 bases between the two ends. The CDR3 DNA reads TGTGCCAGCAGCTCTCGAGCCAGGGGTTACGAGCAGTACTTC. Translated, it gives CASSSRARGYEQYF.

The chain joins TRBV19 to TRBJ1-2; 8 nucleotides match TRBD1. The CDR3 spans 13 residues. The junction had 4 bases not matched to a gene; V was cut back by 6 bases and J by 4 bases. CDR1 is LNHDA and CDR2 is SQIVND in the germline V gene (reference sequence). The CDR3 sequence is CASSLGQVYGYTF. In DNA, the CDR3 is TGTGCCAGTAGCTTGGGACAGGTCTATGGCTACACCTTC.

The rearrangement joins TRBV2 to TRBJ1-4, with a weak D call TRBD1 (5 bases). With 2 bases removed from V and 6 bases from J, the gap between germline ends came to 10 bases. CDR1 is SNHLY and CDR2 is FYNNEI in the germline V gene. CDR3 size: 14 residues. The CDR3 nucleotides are TGTGCCAGCAGTGAAAACAGGTCGGATGAAAAACTGTTTTTT. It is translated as CASSENRSDEKLFF.

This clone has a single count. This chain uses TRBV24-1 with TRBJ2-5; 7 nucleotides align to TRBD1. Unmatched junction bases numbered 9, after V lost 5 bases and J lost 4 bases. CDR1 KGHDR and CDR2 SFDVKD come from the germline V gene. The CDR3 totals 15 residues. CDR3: CATSGRGLGGETQYF. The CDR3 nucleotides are TGTGCCACCAGTGGAAGGGGGCTAGGGGGAGAGACCCAGTACTTC.

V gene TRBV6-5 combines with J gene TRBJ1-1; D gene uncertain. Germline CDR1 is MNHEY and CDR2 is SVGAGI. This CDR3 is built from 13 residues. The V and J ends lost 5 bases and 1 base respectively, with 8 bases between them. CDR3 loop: CASSLQSNTEAFF. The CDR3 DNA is TGTGCCAGCAGTCTGCAGTCGAACACTGAAGCTTTCTTT.

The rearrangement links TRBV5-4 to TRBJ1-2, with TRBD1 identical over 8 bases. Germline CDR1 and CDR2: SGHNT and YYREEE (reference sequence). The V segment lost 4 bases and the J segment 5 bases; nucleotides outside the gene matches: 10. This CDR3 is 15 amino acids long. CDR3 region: CASSGNAQGVYGYTF. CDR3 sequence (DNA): TGTGCCAGCAGCGGAAATGCACAGGGGGTGTATGGCTACACCTTC.

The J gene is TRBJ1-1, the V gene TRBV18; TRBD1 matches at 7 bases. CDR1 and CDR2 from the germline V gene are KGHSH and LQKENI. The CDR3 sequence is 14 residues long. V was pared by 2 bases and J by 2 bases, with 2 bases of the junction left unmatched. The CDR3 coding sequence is TGTGCCAGCTCACCAGACAGGGTTAACACTGAAGCTTTCTTT. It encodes CASSPDRVNTEAFF.

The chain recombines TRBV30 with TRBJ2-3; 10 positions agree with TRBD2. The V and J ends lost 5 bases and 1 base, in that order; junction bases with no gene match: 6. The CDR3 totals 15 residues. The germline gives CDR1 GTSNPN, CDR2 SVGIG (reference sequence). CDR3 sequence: CAWSLGLAGTDTQYF. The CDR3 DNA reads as TGTGCCTGGTCACTCGGACTAGCGGGCACAGATACGCAGTATTTT.

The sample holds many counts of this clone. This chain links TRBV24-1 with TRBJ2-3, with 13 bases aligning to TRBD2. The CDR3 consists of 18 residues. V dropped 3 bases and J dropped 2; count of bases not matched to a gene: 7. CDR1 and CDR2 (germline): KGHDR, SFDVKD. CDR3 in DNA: TGTGCCACCAGTGATCCGAAAGGACTAGCGGGGGTCACAGATACGCAGTATTTT. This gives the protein CATSDPKGLAGVTDTQYF.

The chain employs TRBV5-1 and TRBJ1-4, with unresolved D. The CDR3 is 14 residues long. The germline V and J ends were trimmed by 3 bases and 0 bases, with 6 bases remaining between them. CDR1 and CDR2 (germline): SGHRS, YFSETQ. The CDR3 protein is CASSYGSTNEKLFF. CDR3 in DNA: TGCGCCAGCAGCTACGGGTCAACTAATGAAAAACTGTTTTTT.

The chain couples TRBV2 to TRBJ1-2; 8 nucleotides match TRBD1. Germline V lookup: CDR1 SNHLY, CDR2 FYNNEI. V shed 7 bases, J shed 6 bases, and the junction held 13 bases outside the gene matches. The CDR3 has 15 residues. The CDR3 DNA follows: TGTGCCAGCACCTCCGGGCAGGGGGCTAAGAATGGCTACACCTTC. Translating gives CASTSGQGAKNGYTF.

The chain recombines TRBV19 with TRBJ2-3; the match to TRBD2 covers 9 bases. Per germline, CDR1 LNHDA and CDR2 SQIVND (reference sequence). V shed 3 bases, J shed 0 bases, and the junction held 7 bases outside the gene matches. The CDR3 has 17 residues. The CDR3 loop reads CASSMTSGSPSTDTQYF. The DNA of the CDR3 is TGTGCCAGTAGTATGACTAGCGGATCCCCTAGCACAGATACGCAGTATTTT.

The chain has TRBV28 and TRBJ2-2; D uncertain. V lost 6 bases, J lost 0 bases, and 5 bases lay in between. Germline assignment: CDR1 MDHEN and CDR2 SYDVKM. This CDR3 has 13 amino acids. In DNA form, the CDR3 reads TGTGCCAGCAGGGTAGCGAACACCGGGGAGCTGTTTTTT. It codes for CASRVANTGELFF.

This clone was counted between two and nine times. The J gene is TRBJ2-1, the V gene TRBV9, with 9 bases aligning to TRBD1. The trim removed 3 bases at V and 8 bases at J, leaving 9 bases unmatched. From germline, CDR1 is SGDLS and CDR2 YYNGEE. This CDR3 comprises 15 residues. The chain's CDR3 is CASSAGTGTFDEQFF. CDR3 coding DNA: TGTGCCAGCAGCGCCGGGACAGGGACCTTCGATGAGCAGTTCTTC.